Listed below are T cell receptor beta chains from one sample, sequenced in a study of radiotherapy plus CTLA-4 blockade in lung cancer. TCRdb keeps only in-frame clones here, not all; method: immunoSEQ multiplex PCR. The sample gives approximately 52,000 clones, about four fifths of which show up once; about 9% is in the top ten. The source material was peripheral blood, sampled from a patient treated with radiotherapy plus ipilimumab. These TCRs come from a human donor with non-small cell lung cancer who had a complete response to radiotherapy plus ipilimumab. CDR3s include the opening cysteine and the closing phenylalanine or tryptophan. The order of the fields is J gene, V gene, clone size, D gene, CDR3 protein, CDR3 DNA. The D gene is left open where the match is weak. Not all rows give a size; the values are once, few, many and, for expanded clones, a class.

TRBJ1-1	TRBV5-1	NA	TRBD1	CASSLSQTGSTEAFF	TGCGCCAGCAGCTTGAGTCAGACAGGGTCCACTGAAGCTTTCTTT
TRBJ2-5	TRBV7-6	few	TRBD1	CASSQGTGQETQYF	TGTGCCAGCAGCCAGGGGACAGGCCAAGAGACCCAGTACTTC
TRBJ2-5	TRBV5-1	NA	TRBD2	CASSPMGGTLETQYF	TGCGCCAGCAGCCCAATGGGGGGGACCTTAGAGACCCAGTACTTC
TRBJ1-4	TRBV13	NA	TRBD1	CASSGLGTGVEKLFF	TGTGCCAGCAGCGGCCTCGGGACAGGGGTCGAAAAACTGTTTTTT
TRBJ2-2	TRBV19	NA	TRBD1	CASTRRQGNTGELFF	TGTGCCAGCACTAGGAGACAGGGGAACACCGGGGAGCTGTTTTTT
TRBJ1-1	TRBV4-3	NA	TRBD1	CASSLGTGEVTEAFF	TGCGCCAGCAGCCTAGGGACAGGGGAGGTCACTGAAGCTTTCTTT
TRBJ2-1	TRBV6-5	NA	NA	CASSYLRTEYNEQFF	TGTGCCAGCAGTTATCTACGGACAGAATACAATGAGCAGTTCTTC
TRBJ1-1	TRBV18	NA	TRBD1	CASSLGQGAILNTEAFF	TGTGCCAGCTCATTAGGACAGGGGGCGATTTTGAACACTGAAGCTTTCTTT
TRBJ1-1	TRBV7-2	NA	TRBD1	CASSLEGTGWTEAFF	TGTGCCAGCAGCTTAGAGGGGACAGGGTGGACTGAAGCTTTCTTT
TRBJ1-1	TRBV7-8	NA	TRBD1	CASSLALQGAGEAFF	TGTGCCAGCAGCTTAGCGCTACAGGGGGCTGGTGAAGCTTTCTTT
TRBJ1-1	TRBV7-9	NA	NA	CASSSPRGRAMNTEAFF	TGTGCCAGCAGCTCACCCAGAGGCAGGGCGATGAACACTGAAGCTTTCTTT
TRBJ1-2	TRBV5-1	NA	TRBD1	CASSLAQGERGYTF	TGCGCCAGCAGCTTAGCACAGGGGGAGAGAGGCTACACCTTC
TRBJ2-3	TRBV7-2	NA	NA	CASSLGGLLTDTQYF	TGTGCCAGCAGCTTAGGGGGACTTCTCACAGATACGCAGTATTTT
TRBJ1-5	TRBV28	NA	NA	CASSLPSGNQPQHF	TGTGCCAGCAGTCTACCCTCCGGCAATCAGCCCCAGCATTTT
TRBJ2-3	TRBV21-1	NA	NA	CASSTGTGYTDTQYF	TGTGCCAGCAGCACCGGGACAGGGTATACAGATACGCAGTATTTT
TRBJ2-3	TRBV5-1	NA	TRBD1	CASSSGQGGTDTQYF	TGCGCCAGCAGCTCGGGACAGGGGGGCACAGATACGCAGTATTTT
TRBJ1-6	TRBV4-3	NA	NA	CASSQVDRNNSPLHF	TGCGCCAGCAGCCAAGTCGACAGGAATAATTCACCCCTCCACTTT
TRBJ2-1	TRBV7-2	NA	TRBD2	CASSSTGTSGRYEQFF	TGTGCCAGCAGCTCCACCGGGACTAGCGGGAGATATGAGCAGTTCTTC
TRBJ2-3	TRBV6-5	NA	NA	CASSGGSTDTQYF	TGTGCCAGCAGCGGCGGGAGCACAGATACGCAGTATTTT
TRBJ1-5	TRBV29-1	NA	TRBD1	CSVRTGVSNQPQHF	TGCAGCGTTCGGACAGGGGTTTCGAATCAGCCCCAGCATTTT
TRBJ1-1	TRBV11-2	NA	NA	CASSLVRGTEAFF	TGTGCCAGCAGCTTAGTGCGGGGTACTGAAGCTTTCTTT
TRBJ1-5	TRBV9	once	TRBD1	CASSVAGDRVQPQHF	TGTGCCAGCAGCGTAGCTGGAGACAGGGTTCAGCCCCAGCATTTT
TRBJ2-5	TRBV7-9	NA	NA	CASSLNRAETQYF	TGTGCCAGCAGCTTAAACAGGGCAGAGACCCAGTACTTC
TRBJ1-5	TRBV6-5	NA	TRBD1	CASRETGAGGPQHF	TGTGCCAGCAGGGAGACAGGGGCAGGTGGGCCCCAGCATTTT
TRBJ1-2	TRBV7-9	NA	TRBD1	CASRRTGPVPVAFGGYTF	TGTGCCAGCAGACGGACAGGGCCAGTGCCTGTCGCATTCGGGGGCTACACCTTC
TRBJ1-2	TRBV2	few	NA	CASSKTVNTF	TGTGCCAGCAGCAAGACAGTTAACACCTTC
TRBJ1-1	TRBV5-4	NA	TRBD1	CASSLAQGGTEAFF	TGTGCCAGCAGCTTGGCCCAGGGGGGAACTGAAGCTTTCTTT
TRBJ2-2	TRBV9	once	NA	CASSVGVGELFF	TGTGCCAGCAGCGTAGGAGTCGGGGAGCTGTTTTTT
TRBJ1-2	TRBV6-6	NA	TRBD1	CASSYSNRGDKGYTF	TGTGCCAGCAGTTACTCGAACAGGGGTGATAAAGGCTACACCTTC
TRBJ1-6	TRBV5-4	few	TRBD1	CASSTPGQGWNSPLHF	TGTGCCAGCAGCACCCCGGGACAGGGGTGGAATTCACCCCTCCACTTT
TRBJ2-3	TRBV15	NA	TRBD1	CATRVLTGKSTDTQYF	TGTGCCACTCGAGTTCTGACAGGGAAAAGCACAGATACGCAGTATTTT
TRBJ1-1	TRBV6-1	NA	NA	CASSGDIEAFF	TGTGCCAGCAGTGGCGACATAGAAGCTTTCTTT
TRBJ2-7	TRBV6-5	NA	NA	CASSGGLKGYYEQYF	TGTGCCAGCAGTGGAGGGTTGAAAGGCTACTACGAGCAGTACTTC
TRBJ1-1	TRBV11-3	NA	TRBD1	CASSSRGQVNTEAFF	TGTGCCAGCAGCTCCAGGGGGCAGGTGAACACTGAAGCTTTCTTT
TRBJ2-1	TRBV5-1	NA	TRBD1	CASSSEGAEFGEQFF	TGCGCCAGCAGCTCCGAGGGGGCCGAATTTGGTGAGCAGTTCTTC
TRBJ1-6	TRBV29-1	once	TRBD1	CSVQGAAYNSPLHF	TGCAGCGTGCAGGGGGCGGCCTATAATTCACCCCTCCACTTT